This T cell receptor (beta chain) was recorded in a study of blood T cell repertoires in COVID-19. In the original workflow: Reference gene primers were amplified, and this amplification served to estimate nucleated cell counts. Repertoires were generated with immunoSEQ multiplex PCR, while TCRdb's copy carries only in-frame clones and drops some. V, J and clone size reflect that table, while D and trimming were determined from the DNA. The repertoire holds 100,000 to 150,000 clones, approximately 80% seen once, with about 9.6% in the top ten. Germline CDR1 is LGHNT and CDR2 is FRNRAP. V shed 5 bases and J shed 1 base, with 8 bases lying between them. There are 13 residues in the CDR3.

Sequenced sample: peripheral blood. The sequence was obtained from a man aged 40-50 years with active or convalescent COVID-19. This chain uses TRBV12-5 with TRBJ1-1, with a tentative D call TRBD1 (6 bases). The CDR3 nucleotides read TGTGCTAGTGGTCTGACAGGGAACACTGAAGCTTTCTTT. Protein product: CASGLTGNTEAFF.